The rows below give T cell receptor beta chains drawn from one sample of a study of blood T cells in healthy people across ages. TCRdb reprocessed the 5' RACE reads via MiXCR and lists one record per CDR3 protein. The table includes about 1.8 million distinct CDR3 sequences, roughly 50% detected once. Sample: blood. The receptors shown here come from a woman between 35 and 50 years old in good health. Both conserved end residues are part of each CDR3. D genes are given only for firm matches. Clone size appears in some rows only: once, few, many, or a class for an expanded clone.

V gene,J gene,clone size,D gene,CDR3 protein,CDR3 DNA
TRBV13,TRBJ1-1,-,-,CASSLPGHGGWDTEAFF,TGTGCCAGCAGCCTACCCGGACATGGAGGTTGGGACACTGAAGCTTTCTTT
TRBV5-1,TRBJ2-5,-,TRBD1,CASSLEGATETQYF,TGCGCCAGCAGCTTGGAGGGGGCGACAGAGACCCAGTACTTC
TRBV6-2/TRBV6-3,TRBJ2-7,-,-,CASGKLTDRNYEQYF,TGTGCCAGCGGTAAACTGACGGACAGAAACTACGAGCAGTACTTC
TRBV14,TRBJ1-1,-,-,CASSRGPYTEAFF,TGTGCCAGCAGCCGAGGGCCGTACACTGAAGCTTTCTTT
TRBV5-1,TRBJ2-3,-,-,CASSDSWGTRTDTQYF,TGCGCCAGCAGCGACTCATGGGGGACACGCACAGATACGCAGTATTTT
TRBV11-3,TRBJ2-7,-,TRBD1,CASSLQDRGRQVGSCEQYF,TGTGCCAGCAGCTTGCAGGACAGGGGGCGCCAAGTGGGTAGTTGCGAGCAGTACTTC
TRBV14,TRBJ2-5,-,-,CASSQDSEAIQETQYF,TGTGCCAGCAGCCAGGACAGCGAAGCGATCCAAGAGACCCAGTACTTC
TRBV5-1,TRBJ2-7,few,-,CASSLARKTYEQYF,TGCGCCAGCAGCTTGGCCAGGAAGACCTACGAGCAGTACTTC
TRBV20-1,TRBJ2-7,few,TRBD2,CSASKGQPSGGLWEQYF,TGCAGTGCTAGTAAGGGGCAACCTAGCGGGGGCCTCTGGGAGCAGTACTTC
TRBV15,TRBJ2-1,-,-,CATRMTGGDEQFF,TGTGCCACGAGGATGACGGGGGGCGATGAGCAGTTCTTC
TRBV5-1,TRBJ2-3,-,TRBD1,CASSQQGEGRTDTQYF,TGCGCCAGCAGCCAGCAGGGGGAAGGACGCACAGATACGCAGTATTTT
TRBV3-1,TRBJ2-3,once,-,CATAKAAATDTQYF,TGTGCCACCGCTAAGGCTGCGGCCACAGATACGCAGTATTTT
TRBV20-1,TRBJ2-3,-,-,CSARVLGLELDTQYF,TGCAGTGCTAGAGTTTTAGGACTTGAGTTGGATACGCAGTATTTT
TRBV6-5,TRBJ2-1,few,TRBD1,CASRPPGQGINEQFF,TGTGCCAGCAGGCCCCCGGGACAGGGGATCAATGAGCAGTTCTTC
TRBV2,TRBJ2-5,-,TRBD2,CATSPGGGETQYF,TGTGCCACTTCCCCGGGGGGAGGTGAGACCCAGTACTTC
TRBV7-2,TRBJ2-7,-,TRBD2,CASSTRTSGDYEQYF,TGTGCCAGCAGCACGAGGACTAGCGGGGACTACGAGCAGTACTTC
TRBV4-3,TRBJ2-3,-,-,CASSQQRHRDTQYF,TGCGCCAGCAGCCAACAACGACACAGGGATACGCAGTATTTT